This entry lists 16 T cell receptor beta chains sequenced from one sample in a study of spatial heterogeneity in lung cancer. One entry per CDR3 protein results from TCRdb running MiXCR on the 5' RACE reads. Found here are about 13,000 distinct CDR3 sequences, 6% to 8.5% of them singletons; the top ten hold around 3.5%. Study-level findings and limits: Counts that tracked tumor mutation counts were those of expanded intratumoral alpha and beta TCRs.

Time point defined: sample taken at primary tumor resection. No antigen has been assigned to these receptors. The sample in question was lung tumor tissue, obtained at surgery. The source is a female donor with early-stage non-small cell lung cancer.

This clonotype appeared many times. The rearrangement uses TRBV6-5 and TRBJ2-3; 9 bases are shared with TRBD2. Trimming cost V 4 bases and J 3 bases; bases outside gene matches: 5. This CDR3 is built from 15 residues. Looked up from germline, CDR1 is MNHEY and CDR2 is SVGAGI. For the CDR3, the DNA is TGTGCCAGCAGTTCTCGCACTAGCGGGACAGATACGCAGTATTTT. It specifies CASSSRTSGTDTQYF.

This clonotype has a count of ten or more. The rearrangement joins TRBV20-1 to TRBJ2-1; a possible D gene is TRBD2 (5 bases). The length of the CDR3 is 12 residues. Germline CDR1 reads DFQATT; CDR2 reads SNEGSKA (reference sequence). The ends were cut back, 4 bases at V and 6 bases at J, with 10 bases in the middle. The CDR3 DNA sequence: TGCAGTGCTACGACCCGGGGCAATGAGCAGTTCTTC. Translating gives CSATTRGNEQFF.

In this sample, this clonotype turned up many times. This chain connects TRBV7-2 to TRBJ2-3; 10 nucleotides match TRBD2. The CDR3 is 18 residues long. The germline CDR1 and CDR2 sequences are SGHTA and FQGNSA. Trimming cost V 6 bases and J 0 bases; bases outside gene matches: 12. The CDR3 is CASSLTASGGGSTDTQYF. Written as DNA, the CDR3 is TGTGCCAGCAGTCTTACGGCTAGCGGGGGAGGCAGCACAGATACGCAGTATTTT.

Many counts were recorded for this clonotype. The rearrangement joins TRBV29-1 to TRBJ2-7; D remains ambiguous. Trimming removed 7 bases from V and 4 bases from J, with 17 bases in between. Germline V gives CDR1 SQVTM, CDR2 ANQGSEA. The CDR3 totals 13 residues. The CDR3 region has the DNA TGCAGCGCCGCCGGGTCGTTACAATACGAGCAGTACTTC. Its protein is CSAAGSLQYEQYF.

By its share, this clonotype is medium-sized. The V call is TRBV18, the J call TRBJ2-7; 9 bases align to TRBD1. The CDR3 consists of 15 residues. Trimming removed 4 bases from V and 3 bases from J; junction bases left unmatched: 7. Germline CDR1 and CDR2: KGHSH and LQKENI. The CDR3 protein is CASSRDRERFYEQYF. DNA of the CDR3: TGTGCCAGCTCACGGGACAGGGAACGGTTCTACGAGCAGTACTTC. The full variable domain, rest sourced from reference TRBV18 and TRBJ2-7, is NAGVMQNPRHLVRRRGQEARLRCSPMKGHSHVYWYRQLPEEGLKFMVYLQKENIIDESGMPKERFSAEFPKEGPSILRIQQVVRGDSAAYFCASSRDRERFYEQYFGPGTRLTVT.

This clonotype was counted many times. This rearrangement joins TRBV20-1 to TRBJ2-7; D unresolved. This CDR3 spans 14 amino acids. Germline CDR1 DFQATT, CDR2 SNEGSKA (reference sequence). V lost 8 bases and J 6 bases, leaving 23 bases between the germline ends. CDR3 protein: CSPVVVPMSSEQYF. In DNA, the CDR3 is TGCAGTCCGGTCGTGGTCCCCATGTCGAGCGAGCAGTACTTC.

This clonotype was found a few times. This chain joins TRBV12-3 or TRBV12-4 and TRBJ1-5; D is unresolved. The CDR3 consists of 12 residues. Trimming pared 3 bases from V and 7 bases from J, leaving 7 bases between. CDR3 bases: TGTGCCAGCAGTTTTCAAGTCCAGCCCCAGCATTTT. Translating it yields CASSFQVQPQHF.

In its sample, this clonotype is medium-sized (0.01 to 0.1%). The genes are TRBV20-1 and TRBJ1-6, with unresolved D. Trimming removed 1 base at V and 5 bases at J, with 6 bases between. This CDR3 spans 13 amino acids. Germline assignment: CDR1 DFQATT and CDR2 SNEGSKA (reference sequence). CDR3 loop: CSARGTNNSPLHF. The CDR3 DNA reads as TGCAGTGCTAGAGGAACAAATAATTCACCCCTCCACTTT.

In this sample, this clonotype turned up many times. V gene TRBV20-1 combines with J gene TRBJ2-7; D might be TRBD1 (5 bases). Germline CDR1 and CDR2: DFQATT and SNEGSKA (reference sequence). The CDR3 runs 17 residues. V lost 1 base, J lost 2 bases, and 21 bases lay in between. CDR3 in amino acids: CSARVGLGQEKTYEQYF. The CDR3 nucleotides are TGCAGTGCTAGAGTTGGGTTGGGGCAGGAGAAAACCTACGAGCAGTACTTC.

For this clonotype: This may stem from a read error, because a much larger clone lies one nucleotide away. V and J are TRBV4-3 and TRBJ1-6; no firm D call. Germline V CDR1 and CDR2: LGHNA, YSLEER. The CDR3 has 18 amino acids. V dropped 4 bases and J dropped 6 bases, with 22 bases sitting between them. CDR3 protein: CASSPYPPIGNPNSPLHF. The CDR3 bases are TGCGCCAGCAGCCCTTATCCCCCCATCGGAAACCCTAATTCACCCCTCCACTTT.

The chain links TRBV15 to TRBJ2-5; no clear D. V lost 1 base, J lost 2 bases, and 5 bases lay in between. There are 13 residues in the CDR3. Germline V gene data show CDR1 as LNHNV and CDR2 as YYDKDF (reference sequence). The CDR3 nucleotides are TGTGCCACCAGCAGAGGACGACAAGAGACCCAGTACTTC. Translated, it gives CATSRGRQETQYF.

This clonotype showed up many times. The chain links TRBV23-1 to TRBJ1-5; no definite D call. TRBV23-1 is treated as an ORF (open reading frame) with a function not yet certain. The V and J ends lost 0 bases and 3 bases respectively, with 9 bases between them. This CDR3 has 15 amino acids. DNA for the CDR3: TGCGCCAGCAGTCAATCGCCGGTTTTCAATCAGCCCCAGCATTTT. Translating gives CASSQSPVFNQPQHF.

This clonotype is medium-sized (0.01 to 0.1%) in the sample. V and J are TRBV5-4 and TRBJ2-7; D perhaps matches TRBD2 (6 bases). The CDR3 runs to 15 residues. The germline gives CDR1 SGHNT, CDR2 YYREEE (reference sequence). Trimming removed 2 bases from V and 5 bases from J, with 17 bases in between. The DNA for the CDR3 is TGTGCCAGCAGCTTAGCGGGCCCCCGGTGGGACGAGCAGTACTTC. Its translation: CASSLAGPRWDEQYF.

This clonotype has just a few counts. V and J are TRBV5-4 and TRBJ1-1; possibly TRBD1 for D (5 bases). The CDR3 length is 15 residues. Looked up from germline, CDR1 is SGHNT and CDR2 is YYREEE (reference sequence). Trimming removed 4 bases from V and 1 base from J, with 14 bases in between. CDR3 amino acids: CASSPPGPENTEAFF. The CDR3 DNA is TGTGCCAGCAGCCCCCCGGGACCCGAGAACACTGAAGCTTTCTTT.

This clonotype counts as medium-sized. The V and J genes are TRBV24-1 and TRBJ2-1, with 8 bases matching TRBD1. The CDR3 covers 16 residues. J was trimmed by 7 bases and V by 1 base; bases with no gene match: 8. CDR1 is KGHDR, CDR2 SFDVKD, per germline. CDR3 bases: TGTGCCACCAGTGATTTTGGACAGGGCGGACGGAATGAGCAGTTCTTC. It yields the protein CATSDFGQGGRNEQFF.

The V and J genes are TRBV11-2 and TRBJ1-2, with TRBD1 matching over 9 bases. CDR3 size: 13 residues. The germline gives CDR1 SGHAT, CDR2 FQNNGV. V shed 5 bases and J 7 bases; nucleotides not matched to a gene: 5. The CDR3 DNA follows: TGTGCCAGCAGCAACACAGGGGGCCTTGGCTACACCTTC. Its protein is CASSNTGGLGYTF.